What follows are 19 T cell receptor beta chains derived from one specimen sequenced in a study of breast tumors, draining lymph nodes, adjacent tissues. TCRdb ran MiXCR on the multiplex PCR reads and lists one entry per CDR3 protein. This sample has some 250,000 distinct CDR3 sequences, with under 40% found just once. Samples came from axillary lymph nodes draining the breast cancer. Source material: axillary lymph node tissue. The origin of the receptors is a female donor with breast cancer. Some clones in this sample may be carry-over from other donors' samples.

This clonotype appeared once. The chain combines TRBV7-8 with TRBJ2-7; TRBD2 matches at 8 bases. J was trimmed by 6 bases and V by 6 bases; bases with no gene match: 16. The CDR3 covers 16 residues. Germline assignment: CDR1 SGHVS and CDR2 FQNEAQ. The CDR3 DNA reads TGTGCCAGCAGGAAACCGGGGGGGGCTAGGATCAGCGAGCAGTACTTC. This sequence encodes CASRKPGGARISEQYF.

The rearrangement uses TRBV27 and TRBJ2-5, with D perhaps TRBD1 (5 bases). The germline gives CDR1 MNHEY, CDR2 SMNVEV (reference sequence). CDR3 length: 14 amino acids. V lost 6 bases, J lost 1 base, and 12 bases lay in between. The CDR3 DNA reads TGTGCCAGCAGAGAAATAGGGGCCCAAGAGACCCAGTACTTC. This encodes CASREIGAQETQYF.

This clonotype occurred a few times. J is TRBJ2-5 and V is TRBV7-2, with 14 bases that match TRBD2. The ends lost 0 bases at V and 13 bases at J; junction bases unmatched: 7. This CDR3 has 15 amino acids. Germline values: CDR1 SGHTA, CDR2 FQGNSA. The CDR3 coding sequence is TGTGCCAGCAGCTTAGCGCTGACTAGCGGGGGGGCCCTGTACTTC. It is translated as CASSLALTSGGALYF.

This clonotype appeared many times. The V gene is TRBV10-1, the J gene TRBJ1-6, with D hard to call. V was trimmed by 0 bases and J by 7 bases, leaving 10 bases between them. Looked up from germline, CDR1 is WNHNN and CDR2 is SYGVQD (reference sequence). CDR3 length: 15 amino acids. The CDR3 protein is CASSESRPGNSPLHF. The CDR3 nucleotides read TGCGCCAGCAGTGAGTCCCGGCCTGGGAATTCACCCCTCCACTTT.

This clonotype was counted at least ten times. The chain carries TRBV12-3 or TRBV12-4 and TRBJ1-3; possibly TRBD1 for D (5 bases). CDR3 length: 14 residues. The germline V and J ends were trimmed by 6 bases and 8 bases, with 17 bases remaining between them. CDR3 coding DNA: TGTGCCAGCAGGCGGGGAAGGGGAGGTTACACCATATATTTT. It encodes CASRRGRGGYTIYF.

The V and J genes are TRBV20-1 and TRBJ1-1; weak D call: TRBD1 (5 bases). V was pared by 1 base and J by 8 bases, with 20 bases between. This CDR3 is 15 amino acids long. The V gene's germline CDR1 is DFQATT and CDR2 SNEGSKA (reference sequence). CDR3 bases: TGCAGTGCTAGAGGCGGGGGACTCCGGGTCTCGGAAGCTTTCTTT. Amino acids: CSARGGGLRVSEAFF.

Of note for this clonotype: This could be a read error, since a much larger clone is one nucleotide away. CDR3 residues: CASRDLAGGPGGRQYF. DNA of the CDR3: TGCGCCAGCAGGGATTTAGCGGGAGGGCCAGGAGGGAGGCAGTACTTC. This chain uses TRBV10-1 with TRBJ2-7; 11 nucleotides agree with TRBD2. Trimming at V came to 6 bases and at J to 9 bases, leaving 16 bases not matched to a gene. Looked up from germline, CDR1 is WNHNN and CDR2 is SYGVQD (reference sequence). The CDR3 has 16 residues.

In its sample, this clonotype was seen a few times. This chain connects TRBV6-5 to TRBJ1-2, with a possible D match to TRBD1 (6 bases). Germline CDR1 reads MNHEY; CDR2 reads SVGAGI. The length of the CDR3 is 21 residues. The ends were cut back, 5 bases at V and 1 base at J, with 32 bases in the middle. The DNA of the CDR3 is TGTGCCAGCAGTCACCTCGGGGCATGGACAGATCAACCGATACTTAACTATGGCTACACCTTC. Translating gives CASSHLGAWTDQPILNYGYTF.

This clonotype was picked up one time. Since a much larger clone is just one base distant, this may be a read error. The V call is TRBV6-5, the J call TRBJ1-2, with a weak D call TRBD1 (6 bases). CDR3 length: 14 amino acids. Trimming pared 2 bases from V and 5 bases from J, leaving 12 bases between. The germline V gene has CDR1 MNHEY and CDR2 SVGAGI. The CDR3 coding sequence is TGTGCCAGCAGTTACACAACAGGGCATTATGGCTACACCTTC. Encoded protein: CASSYTTGHYGYTF.

This clonotype occurred a few times. The chain is built from TRBV2 and TRBJ2-4; D may be TRBD1 (6 bases). V was cut by 5 bases and J by 4 bases, with 15 bases left in between. Germline V CDR1 and CDR2: SNHLY, FYNNEI. The CDR3 runs to 15 residues. The CDR3 loop reads CASSLQGPRKNIQYF. The CDR3 DNA follows: TGTGCCAGCAGTCTACAGGGCCCAAGAAAAAACATTCAGTACTTC.

Ten or more counts support this clonotype. V gene TRBV18 combines with J gene TRBJ1-2; D unresolved. The CDR3 contains 14 residues. Trimming shortened V by 4 bases and J by 7 bases, and 16 bases separated the two germline ends. Germline V gene sequence: CDR1 KGHSH, CDR2 LQKENI. CDR3 region: CASSLPRDSPGYTF. Here the CDR3 DNA reads TGTGCCAGCTCACTTCCCCGCGATTCACCTGGCTACACCTTC.

This clonotype has just one count. The V call is TRBV20-1, the J call TRBJ1-2; 11 nucleotides agree with TRBD1. CDR1 and CDR2 (germline): DFQATT, SNEGSKA (reference sequence). This CDR3 has 14 amino acids. The ends lost 6 bases at V and 7 bases at J; junction bases unmatched: 10. The CDR3 DNA sequence: TGCAGTGCCACCAGTGGGACAGGGGGTACTGGCTACACCTTC. It yields the protein CSATSGTGGTGYTF.

The chain joins TRBV2 to TRBJ2-6; D ambiguous. Germline CDR1 SNHLY, CDR2 FYNNEI. The germline V and J ends were trimmed by 0 bases and 4 bases, with 4 bases remaining between them. The CDR3 contains 14 residues. CDR3 residues: CASSEARGANVLTF. CDR3 coding DNA: TGTGCCAGCAGTGAAGCGCGGGGGGCCAACGTCCTGACTTTC.

The chain joins TRBV20-1 to TRBJ1-2; 7 bases are shared with TRBD1. The CDR3 has 13 amino acids. V dropped 5 bases and J dropped 8; count of bases not matched to a gene: 11. Germline CDR1 and CDR2: DFQATT and SNEGSKA (reference sequence). The CDR3 loop is CSAVSGGQDGYTF. As DNA, the CDR3 is TGCAGTGCTGTAAGTGGTGGACAGGACGGCTACACCTTC.

Concerning this clonotype itself: Just one base apart from a much larger clone, this may be a read error. The chain is built from TRBV20-1 and TRBJ2-7; TRBD2 might be the D (5 bases). The CDR3 loop spans 14 amino acids. The germline CDR1 and CDR2 sequences are DFQATT and SNEGSKA (reference sequence). Trimming stripped 4 bases from V and 6 bases from J, with 19 bases between. The CDR3 loop reads CSATSLGLWTEQYF. As DNA, the CDR3 is TGCAGTGCTACGTCACTAGGCCTATGGACCGAGCAGTACTTC.

This chain uses TRBV6-1 with TRBJ2-7; TRBD2 agrees at 9 bases. Germline V gene sequence: CDR1 MNHNS, CDR2 SASEGT. The J segment lost 10 bases and the V segment lost 5 bases, leaving 6 bases of the junction unmatched. The CDR3 consists of 12 residues. The CDR3 spells CASSPGLAKQYF. For the CDR3, the DNA is TGTGCCAGCAGTCCTGGACTAGCGAAACAGTACTTC.

This clonotype was seen at least ten times. V and J are TRBV11-2 and TRBJ2-2, with 8 bases matching TRBD2. The CDR3 consists of 15 residues. Germline V CDR1 and CDR2: SGHAT, FQNNGV. V lost 4 bases to trimming and J lost 7 bases; unmatched junction nucleotides: 8. The CDR3 DNA sequence: TGTGCCAGCAGCTCCAAGAGAGCGGGAGACGGGGAGCTGTTTTTT. Its translation: CASSSKRAGDGELFF.

This clonotype has a single count. The J gene is TRBJ1-5, the V gene TRBV2; no reliable D call. Germline lookup yields CDR1 SNHLY and CDR2 FYNNEI. Trimming stripped 5 bases from V and 15 bases from J, with 11 bases between. The CDR3 length is 10 residues. The CDR3 here is CASSQRALHF. Written as DNA, the CDR3 is TGTGCCAGCAGTCAACGGGCCCTGCATTTT. The full variable domain, completed using reference TRBV2 and TRBJ1-5, is EPEVTQTPSHQVTQMGQEVILRCVPISNHLYFYWYRQILGQKVEFLVSFYNNEISEKSEIFDDQFSVERPDGSNFTLKIRSTKLEDSAMYFCASSQRALHFGDGTRLSIL.

The V call is TRBV12-3 or TRBV12-4, the J call TRBJ1-5; D remains unclear. The CDR3 spans 15 residues. The V end lost 3 bases, the J end lost 11 bases, and 20 bases lay between the germline ends. As DNA, the CDR3 is TGTGCCAGCAGTTTGGACGGATACGGTGACGAGGCCCAGCATTTT. Amino acid sequence: CASSLDGYGDEAQHF.